Listed below are T cell receptor beta chains from one sample, sequenced in a study of T cell repertoires in cytomegalovirus infection. MiXCR, applied by TCRdb to the reads, yields one record per CDR3 protein. The sample has roughly 200,000 distinct CDR3 sequences; 17% are singletons. The sequenced material came from CD8+ T cells from PBMCs. The receptors stem from a human donor in good health (CMV status not recorded). Some clones in this sample may be carry-over from other donors' samples. The CDR3 runs from the conserved cysteine through the conserved F or W. The order of the fields is V gene, D gene, J gene, clone size, CDR3 DNA, CDR3 protein. The D gene is left open where the match is weak. Expanded clones get a size class; other rows say once, few or many, or leave the size out.

>TRBV6-1|.|TRBJ2-3|.
TGTGCCAGCAGTGAATCTATTACAGGACAGCGGAGCACAGATACGCAGTATTTT
CASSESITGQRSTDTQYF
>TRBV2|TRBD1|TRBJ2-5|.
TGTGCCAGCAGAGTACTAGGACAGGGAGAGACCCAGTACTTC
CASRVLGQGETQYF
>TRBV12-3/TRBV12-4|.|TRBJ1-1|few
TGTGCCAGCAGTTTAGGACAAGCTAATGAAGCTTTCTTT
CASSLGQANEAFF
>TRBV6-2/TRBV6-3|.|TRBJ1-1|few
TGTGCCAGCAGTTACGGGCACCCTGAAGCTTTCTTT
CASSYGHPEAFF
>TRBV12-3/TRBV12-4|TRBD1|TRBJ1-1|few
TGTGCCAGCACCCTGGCAGGGGGCGAGTGGACTGAAGCTTTCTTT
CASTLAGGEWTEAFF
>TRBV29-1|TRBD1|TRBJ2-1|.
TGCAGCGTTGAAGGTAACAGGGGCTCCTACAATGAGCAGTTCTTC
CSVEGNRGSYNEQFF
>TRBV14|.|TRBJ2-7|.
TGTGCCAGCAGCCAAGGATACGCGTACGAGCAGTACTTC
CASSQGYAYEQYF
>TRBV6-1|.|TRBJ1-6|few
TGTGCCAGCAGTTTCAACTCCGGGGGCGAGAGTAATTCACCCCTCCACTTT
CASSFNSGGESNSPLHF
>TRBV20-1|.|TRBJ2-3|.
TGCAGTGCTAGAGATGAGGCAGGGTTTAGCACAGATACGCAGTATTTT
CSARDEAGFSTDTQYF
>TRBV29-1|.|TRBJ1-6|few
TGCAGCGCCAAGGACGGATTGGGTTCACCCCTCCACTTT
CSAKDGLGSPLHF
>TRBV12-3/TRBV12-4|TRBD2|TRBJ2-1|.
TGTGCCAGCAGTCTAGCTATAGCGGGCCCCCTCTACAATGAGCAGTTCTTC
CASSLAIAGPLYNEQFF
>TRBV6-2/TRBV6-3|.|TRBJ2-1|many
TGTGCCAGCACTCCCGGGAATGAGCAGTTCTTC
CASTPGNEQFF
>TRBV7-3|TRBD2|TRBJ2-1|.
TGTGCCAGCAGCCCTCTTAGCGGGGCCGATTTCAATGAGCAGTTCTTC
CASSPLSGADFNEQFF
>TRBV12-3/TRBV12-4|.|TRBJ2-3|few
TGTGCCAGCAGTTACACAACAGGGACCACAGATACGCAGTATTTT
CASSYTTGTTDTQYF
>TRBV4-2|.|TRBJ1-5|.
TGTGCCAGCAGCCAAGACGAAGGGAACAATCAGCCCCAGCATTTT
CASSQDEGNNQPQHF
>TRBV11-3|TRBD1|TRBJ1-5|few
TGTGCCAGCAGCTTTGGCCGAGACAGGGACTCCAATCAGCCCCAGCATTTT
CASSFGRDRDSNQPQHF
>TRBV6-2/TRBV6-3|.|TRBJ2-7|few
TGTGCCAGCTCCCTCGTCGGAATAGCGCCAACCTACGAGCAGTACTTC
CASSLVGIAPTYEQYF
>TRBV7-6|.|TRBJ1-3|few
TGTGCCAGCAGCACAAGCAAGGATCTGCCTGGAAACACCATATATTTT
CASSTSKDLPGNTIYF
>TRBV6-2/TRBV6-3|TRBD1|TRBJ2-7|few
TGTGCCAGCAGTTTAAACAGGGGGCGCAGATACGAGCAGTACTTC
CASSLNRGRRYEQYF
>TRBV10-2|TRBD1|TRBJ1-1|.
TGCGCCAGCAGTGAACAGGGGCTTGGGAACACTGAAGCTTTCTTT
CASSEQGLGNTEAFF
>TRBV11-2|.|TRBJ2-2|few
TGTGCCAGCAGCTTAGAGGGTCGGGGGGAGCTGTTTTTT
CASSLEGRGELFF
>TRBV30|TRBD1|TRBJ2-7|.
TGTGCCTGGAGTGAAAGCGACAGGGGGTCCGAGCAGTACTTC
CAWSESDRGSEQYF
>TRBV28|TRBD1|TRBJ2-3|.
TGTGCCAGCAGTTTACCGGGACAGCCTCGCACAGATACGCAGTATTTT
CASSLPGQPRTDTQYF
>TRBV6-2/TRBV6-3|.|TRBJ2-7|.
TGTGCCAGCACCTACATGGGGTCCTACGAGCAGTACTTC
CASTYMGSYEQYF
>TRBV7-8|.|TRBJ2-4|.
TGTGCCAGCAGCTTACCGGCCGGTAAAAACATTCAGTACTTC
CASSLPAGKNIQYF
>TRBV7-9|TRBD1|TRBJ2-7|few
TGTGCCAGCAGCTTAGGACGCCCGACAGGGACCTTTAGGTACGAGCAGTACTTC
CASSLGRPTGTFRYEQYF
>TRBV6-8|.|TRBJ2-1|few
TGTGCCAGCAGTTACTCGAAGGCAGGGGCCAATGAGCAGTTCTTC
CASSYSKAGANEQFF
>TRBV29-1|.|TRBJ2-2|.
TGCAGCGTTGAAAGAACAGCGGCCGGGGAGCTGTTTTTT
CSVERTAAGELFF
>TRBV28|.|TRBJ1-5|few
TGTGCCAGCAGTTTCCGGGGTACTCGGCGGCCCCAGCATTTT
CASSFRGTRRPQHF
>TRBV7-9|.|TRBJ2-7|.
TGTGCCAGCAGCTCCGGGACGGAATCCTACGAGCAGTACTTC
CASSSGTESYEQYF
>TRBV19|TRBD1|TRBJ1-1|few
TGTGCCAGCAGGCAACAGGGGGCTAACACTGAAGCTTTCTTT
CASRQQGANTEAFF
>TRBV28|.|TRBJ1-5|few
TGTGCCAGCAGTTTATCGACCTTTAGCAATCAGCCCCAGCATTTT
CASSLSTFSNQPQHF
>TRBV6-2/TRBV6-3|TRBD1|TRBJ2-7|few
TGTGCCAGCAGTAACCGGGACAGGACCTACGAGCAGTACTTC
CASSNRDRTYEQYF
>TRBV6-5|TRBD1|TRBJ1-1|.
TGTGCCAGCAGTTACTCACAGGGGGGGGCTGAAGCTTTCTTT
CASSYSQGGAEAFF
>TRBV5-6|.|TRBJ2-2|few
TGTGCCAGCAGTAGGTGGCAAGCGAACACCGGGGAGCTGTTTTTT
CASSRWQANTGELFF
>TRBV5-1|.|TRBJ2-1|.
TGCGCCAGCAATAACCGCGAGGCAGGCCCAAATCAGGATGAGCAGTTCTTC
CASNNREAGPNQDEQFF
>TRBV12-3/TRBV12-4|TRBD1|TRBJ2-1|.
TGTGCCAGCAGTTTGAGGGACAGGGGGCGAAATGAGCAGTTCTTC
CASSLRDRGRNEQFF
>TRBV27|TRBD1|TRBJ2-7|.
TGTGCCAGCGCAATTATGGGACAGGGAGGCGAGCAGTACTTC
CASAIMGQGGEQYF
>TRBV11-2|TRBD1|TRBJ2-7|.
TGTGCCAGCAGCCTGGGACAGGCTGGAACGTACGAGCAGTACTTC
CASSLGQAGTYEQYF
>TRBV7-2|.|TRBJ1-4|.
TGTGCCAGCAGCTTATCAGACCGGGGCCCTAATGAAAAACTGTTTTTT
CASSLSDRGPNEKLFF
>TRBV7-9|TRBD1|TRBJ2-7|many
TGTGCCAGCAGCCTGTCAGGGGGTGCCAACGAGCAGTACTTC
CASSLSGGANEQYF
>TRBV20-1|TRBD1|TRBJ2-7|.
TGCAGTGCTCCCCGACAGGGAAGAGAGGACGAGCAGTACTTC
CSAPRQGREDEQYF
>TRBV11-2|TRBD2|TRBJ2-3|few
TGTGCCAGCAGCTTAGAGGGGGGGAAGACAGATACGCAGTATTTT
CASSLEGGKTDTQYF
>TRBV24-1|.|TRBJ2-3|few
TGTGCCACCAGTGATTTGTACAGGGTAGATACGCAGTATTTT
CATSDLYRVDTQYF